The present T cell receptor beta chain was sequenced within a study of cytomegalovirus exposure and HLA in healthy donors (dated by TCRdb to 2015 to 2018). A note on the overall study: An earlier analysis of about 560 of the donors reported about 300 Gb of sequence data and 117 million unique TCR beta sequences obtained from approximately 180 million T cells. A later analysis re-analyzed previously published TCR beta repertoires from about 730 donors and added high-resolution HLA genotyping to study TCR occurrence patterns. A later genetic analysis took genome-wide SNP genotypes for about 55% of the 666 donors and used that subset as a discovery cohort. An earlier analysis of roughly 580 of the donors used high-throughput TCR beta sequencing to judge whether each TCR beta V gene segment behaved as functional or pseudogenic. Every repertoire in the discovery cohort had been generated on one and the same sequencing platform. The study was designed to test whether signatures of past pathogen exposure could be identified by cataloging public T cell receptors. Rather than using new phenotypic data, the later analysis identified candidate immune exposures from TCR beta sequences and from how often those sequences occurred across donors. Roughly 300 gigabases of sequencing data and 70 million to 95 million unique TCR sequences made up an early release that covered over 550 HLA-typed donors. The study profiled the T cell repertoires of about 720 subjects by immunosequencing and related them to cytomegalovirus serostatus. The number of donors typed differed by locus, with about 620-630 for A, B, C, DRB1 and DQB1, roughly 550 for DQA1, about 610 for DPA1, and some 440 for DPB1. Of the roughly 400 genotyped donors, approximately 82% fell in the genetic ancestry cluster associated with self-reported Caucasian donors. A separate validation cohort of some 130 different subjects was used in addition to the roughly 670-subject first cohort. On average, roughly 240,000 unique TCR beta nucleotide sequences were sequenced per donor among some 430 genotyped donors of the cohort, with roughly 18% of those sequences being non-productive. Both class I and class II loci were covered by HLA typing, at four-digit resolution. Donor age, sex, ethnicity and CMV serostatus were compiled together with the repertoire data. To predict cytomegalovirus infection status, the study combined high-throughput TCR immunosequencing, statistical association of individual TCRs with disease status, and machine learning. Roughly 5 DR-DQ haplotypes were handled as single units for association and clustering, since linkage in the cohort was strong. The investigation overall reported the following: Linkage disequilibrium might explain the correlated functional status among segregating V segments, but an unknown experimental factor could not be ruled out. In both the original and validation cohorts, the classifier was reported to diagnose cytomegalovirus status with high specificity and sensitivity. Some IMGT-functional V segments, including TRBV6-2 and TRBV6-3, could not be distinguished by the 87-base-pair reads and were therefore excluded. A group of highly shared sequence variants was considered likely to be a technical artifact of the sequencing pipeline. HLA typing was unavailable for some donors at each locus, so association tests used only the typed subset. Three of the identified cytomegalovirus-associated TCR beta chains were confirmed in vitro to be specific for cytomegalovirus antigens. In a later analysis, HLA-associated TCR beta chains showed more clonal expansion and lower generation probabilities than non-associated chains that were equally common. In an earlier analysis of more than 500 of the donors, most TCR beta V segments appeared in productive rearrangements about 87% or about 30% of the time, broadly matching IMGT annotations. Immune exposure information for the cohort was limited to CMV serostatus. Assigning TCR associations to individual alleles was difficult when HLA alleles, especially DR and DQ, strongly co-occurred. This cohort had only TCR beta chains sequenced, and the lack of alpha or paired-chain data limited which features could be detected. A further reported finding was that TCR beta sequences accurately predicted the HLA-A and HLA-B alleles for most subjects in the first cohort. A later analysis found that TCR association rates varied across HLA loci, with DRB1 alleles showing the most associated TCRs and HLA-C alleles the fewest. Because counts were too low, some 16 rarely observed V segments, including chromosome 9 orphons, were excluded from the earlier analysis of fewer than 650 of the donors. Several of the top co-occurrence clusters appeared to be linked to parvovirus B19, influenza, CMV and Epstein-Barr virus, according to a later analysis. At a false discovery rate of 0.05, a later analysis linked about 17,000 TCR beta sequences to specific HLA alleles. Most TCR sequences were seen in very few donors, while some public TCRs were found in many individuals. In the study, roughly 160 TCR beta chains were listed as associated with cytomegalovirus. According to the authors, the approach could potentially be generalized to other disease states and immunological phenotypes. A later analysis found that most CMV-associated TCR beta chains appeared HLA-restricted, with HLA associations seemingly driven largely by CMV exposure. An association between a missense DCLRE1C variant and V-gene and J-gene trimming of TCR beta chains was found in a later genetic analysis and replicated in an independent cohort. According to a later genetic analysis, donors in an Asian-associated ancestry cluster had fewer N-insertions in productive TCRs than the approximately 710-donor mean. Sequencing depth was assumed to be roughly uniform across donors in the presence/absence analyses, though that assumption may not hold.

Points on this clone: The clone's antigen remains unknown. Base quality data are lacking; no much larger clone is found one base away.

To prepare the library, the immunoSEQ multiplex PCR assay was applied. For the multiplex PCR, a mixture combining 60 forward primers for TCR Vbeta segments and 13 reverse primers for TCR Jbeta segments was used. A multiplex PCR assay on genomic DNA amplified the CDR3 region of rearranged TCR beta genes. Amplified TCR beta libraries were sequenced as 87-base-pair reads on the Illumina HiSeq System. On the authors' methods: Across the roughly 700 repertoires, a later analysis counted some 80 million unique TCR beta chains, 8.5 million to 12 million of which were shared by at least two donors. Raw reads were error-corrected and collapsed into unique sequences with a nearest-neighbor algorithm that merged closely related sequences to remove PCR and sequencing errors. CDR3 sequences were aligned to IMGT reference sequences to assign V, D and J gene segments. For a sequence to be retained, a match of at least six nucleotides was required to both a V gene segment and a J gene segment. A rearrangement counted as productive if the CDR3 had no stop codons and remained in frame with V and J, and every other rearrangement counted as non-productive. Following IMGT convention, CDR3 was defined as the stretch from the second conserved V-encoded cysteine up to the conserved J-encoded phenylalanine. Sequences without an unambiguous match to a single V gene segment were excluded from the earlier analysis of several hundred of the donors. An earlier analysis of around 600 of the donors classified V segments as functional when productive rearrangements were above 56.7% and as segregating when the standard deviation between donors was above 5%. A statistical classification framework was built for diagnosing cytomegalovirus status from the catalog of TCR beta chain sequences. In a later analysis, TCR nucleotide sequences were compared against IMGT/GENE-DB human TR gene sequences so that V and J genes could be assigned. In a later analysis, CDR3 sequences and most-parsimonious VDJ recombination scenarios were assigned using the TCRdist pipeline. A later analysis defined each TCR beta chain by its CDR3 amino acid sequence plus V-gene family, and excluded reads lacking a unique V-gene family. As a way to deal with suspected cross-contamination and a sequencing artifact, a later analysis dropped 450 to 600 nucleotide sequences that were highly shared and had low generation probability. A later analysis calculated a clonal expansion index for each public chain from normalized within-repertoire ranks of inferred template counts. In a later analysis, generation probabilities were computed using a VDJ recombination model fitted to out-of-frame rearrangements, and the results were checked against IGoR. In a later analysis, TCR-TCR, TCR-HLA and TCR-CMV co-occurrence was scored with hypergeometric tests, and a repertoire-size bias correction was applied to TCR pairs. A later analysis estimated false discovery rates by permuting HLA or CMV assignments 20 times. In a later analysis, co-occurring TCRs were grouped using DBSCAN, with TCRdist sequence similarity added in when clustering inside HLA-allele-positive subsets. Co-occurrence clustering excluded repertoires with fewer than 30,000 or more than 120,000 public chains, plus five with anomalous nucleotide sharing. TCRdb holds this immuneACCESS table with in-frame rearrangements only. Some clones are missing; in checked studies, unresolved V genes explain under half, and the rest has no known cause. That table is the source of V, J and clone size, and D and trimming were worked out from the DNA. The sample contains under 200,000 clones, about four fifths of them found a single time. The ten largest clones add up to approximately 0.4% of the sample.

CDR1 and CDR2 are read off the germline V gene (reference sequence) as MNHNY and SVGAGI. Including the terminal cysteine and phenylalanine, the CDR3 comprises 14 residues. Only the CDR3 DNA is retained, 42 bases long and in frame from the first base. V sheds 5 bases and J sheds 0 bases, leaving 11 bases between their ends. The cohort was made up of 500 to 850 healthy bone marrow donors. At the time of sampling, all cohort members were nominally healthy, though unrecorded immune exposures were likely present. The donor was CMV seropositive and belonged to the group of 250 to 300 seropositive cohort members. Every donor gave a peripheral blood sample, and the peripheral blood mononuclear cells from that sample were used for TCR beta sequencing. Genomic DNA was extracted from the blood cell samples with the Qiagen DNeasy Blood Extraction Kit.

The origin of this receptor is a male donor in good health and CMV-seropositive. The chain links TRBV6-6 with TRBJ2-7, with TRBD1 as a weak D call on 6 bases. Sequenced sample: PBMCs. CDR3 loop: CASSNQDSSYEQYF. The DNA is as follows: TGTGCCAGCAGTAACCAGGACAGCTCCTACGAGCAGTACTTC.